This entry is about one T cell receptor beta chain. The CDR3 totals 16 residues. Germline V CDR1 and CDR2: LGHDT, YNNKEL (reference sequence). Trimming removed 0 bases from V and 3 bases from J, with 15 bases in between. The data derive from a study of blood T cell repertoires in COVID-19. Study information: Collection of acute and convalescent COVID-19 samples took place in the United States, Italy and Spain. PBMCs, B-cell-depleted T cells, or T cells provided the cDNA or gDNA that made up the material.

In the authors' workflow: Reference gene primer amplification in the assay estimated nucleated cell counts. Data came from immunoSEQ multiplex PCR; TCRdb stores just in-frame clones and leaves some out. V, J and clone size are those of that table, while D and trimming were read from the DNA. The sample comprises fewer than 100,000 clones, 86% of which are singletons, and roughly 18% rests with the top ten. The clonotype was recovered from a man older than 75 in a cohort sampled during active COVID-19. Sample: peripheral blood. The chain combines TRBV3-1 (or the pseudogene TRBV3-2) with TRBJ2-7; D is possibly TRBD2 (5 bases). The CDR3 sequence: CASSQDNGGGLYEQYF. The CDR3 nucleotides are TGTGCCAGCAGCCAAGACAATGGCGGAGGTCTCTACGAGCAGTACTTC.